This TCR beta chain was captured in a study of cytomegalovirus exposure and HLA in healthy donors. The CDR3 has 17 residues. The V gene end was trimmed by 5 bases and the J gene end by 2 bases; junction bases not matched to a gene: 13. The germline CDR1 and CDR2 sequences are SGHRS and YFSETQ. It was the roughly 110-subject validation cohort, separate from the approximately 620-subject first cohort, to which the donors belonged. Sequenced by immunoSEQ multiplex PCR; TCRdb stores in-frame clones only, minus some. The data show 90,000 to 150,000 clones, roughly 88% seen once. General study findings and limits: Despite most TCR sequences being rare, some public TCRs occurred in many donors. Both high specificity and high sensitivity reportedly marked the classifier's diagnosis of cytomegalovirus status. There were over 150 TCR beta chains listed as cytomegalovirus-associated.

As concerns this clone: The antigen is not known.

V usage is TRBV5-1 and J usage is TRBJ2-5; TRBD1 aligns across 9 bases. This sequence originates from a young man in good health and CMV-seronegative. Material for sequencing was PBMCs. CDR3 coding DNA: TGCGCCAGCAGAGGTCCGGGACAGGGATCTGGGCAAGAGACCCAGTACTTC. Translating it yields CASRGPGQGSGQETQYF.